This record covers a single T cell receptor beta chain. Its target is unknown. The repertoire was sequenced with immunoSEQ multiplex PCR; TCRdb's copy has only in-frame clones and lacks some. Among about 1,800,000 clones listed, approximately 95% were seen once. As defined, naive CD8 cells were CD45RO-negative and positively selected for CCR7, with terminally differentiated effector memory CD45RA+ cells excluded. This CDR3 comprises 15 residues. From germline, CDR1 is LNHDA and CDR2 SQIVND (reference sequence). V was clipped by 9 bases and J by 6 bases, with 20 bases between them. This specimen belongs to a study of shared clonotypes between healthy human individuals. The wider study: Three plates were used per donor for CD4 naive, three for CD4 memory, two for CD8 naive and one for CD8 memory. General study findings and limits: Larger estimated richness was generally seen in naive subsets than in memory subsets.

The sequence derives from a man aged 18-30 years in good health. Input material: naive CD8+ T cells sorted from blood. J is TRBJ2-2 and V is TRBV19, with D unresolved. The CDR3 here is CASQSAGYGPGELFF. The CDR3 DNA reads TGTGCCAGCCAATCGGCCGGGTATGGGCCCGGGGAGCTGTTTTTT.